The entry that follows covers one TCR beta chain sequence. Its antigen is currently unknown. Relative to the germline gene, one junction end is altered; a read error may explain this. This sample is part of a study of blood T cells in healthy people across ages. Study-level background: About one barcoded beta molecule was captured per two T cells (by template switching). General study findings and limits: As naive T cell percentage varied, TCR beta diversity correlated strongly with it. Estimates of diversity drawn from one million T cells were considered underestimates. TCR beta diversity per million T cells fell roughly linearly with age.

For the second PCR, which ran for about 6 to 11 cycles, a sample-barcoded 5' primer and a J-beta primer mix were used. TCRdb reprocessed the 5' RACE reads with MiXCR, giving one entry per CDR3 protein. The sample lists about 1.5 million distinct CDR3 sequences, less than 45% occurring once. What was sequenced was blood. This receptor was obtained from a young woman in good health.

The CDR3 nucleotides are TGTGCCAGCAGCTACTATACTCTAGGTACGCAGTATTTT. Translating gives CASSYYTLGTQYF. The chain carries TRBV6-6 and TRBJ2-3; no reliable D call. Germline CDR1 reads MNHNY; CDR2 reads SVGAGI (reference sequence). The CDR3 has 13 residues.